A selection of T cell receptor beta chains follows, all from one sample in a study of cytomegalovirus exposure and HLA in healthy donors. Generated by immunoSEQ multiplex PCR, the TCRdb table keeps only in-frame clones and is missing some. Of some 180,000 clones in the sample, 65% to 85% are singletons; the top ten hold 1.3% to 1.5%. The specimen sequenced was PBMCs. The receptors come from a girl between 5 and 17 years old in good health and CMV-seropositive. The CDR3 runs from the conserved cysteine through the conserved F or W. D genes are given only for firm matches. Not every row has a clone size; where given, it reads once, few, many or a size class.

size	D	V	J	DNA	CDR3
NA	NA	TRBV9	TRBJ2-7	TGTGCCAGCAGCCAAACGGGAGTGTTGTCCTACGAGCAGTACTTC	CASSQTGVLSYEQYF
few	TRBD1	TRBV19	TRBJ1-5	TGTGCCAGTAGTATATCGACAGGGAGATTAAATCAGCCCCAGCATTTT	CASSISTGRLNQPQHF
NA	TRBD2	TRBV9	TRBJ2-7	TGTGCCAGCGCGGTAGCGGGGCTTCCCTACGAGCAGTACTTC	CASAVAGLPYEQYF
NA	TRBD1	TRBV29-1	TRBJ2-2	TGCAGCGCCCGGGACCCGGGACAGGGGGTCACCGGGGAGCTGTTTTTT	CSARDPGQGVTGELFF
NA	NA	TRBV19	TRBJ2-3	TGTGCCAGTAGACTCTCCCCAGGGCCGGATACGCAGTATTTT	CASRLSPGPDTQYF
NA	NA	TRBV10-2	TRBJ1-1	TGCGCCAGCAGTGAGGGCCCGGGGACTGAAGCTTTCTTT	CASSEGPGTEAFF
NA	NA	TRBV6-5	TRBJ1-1	TGTGCCAGCAGTTACTCGATTTCCGCGATGAACACTGAAGCTTTCTTT	CASSYSISAMNTEAFF
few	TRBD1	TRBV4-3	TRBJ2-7	TGCGCCAGCAGCCTCGCACCAACAGGGGGGGAGCAGTACTTC	CASSLAPTGGEQYF
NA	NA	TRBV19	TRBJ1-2	TGTGCCAGTAGCCCCGGGAACCCCGGCTATGGCTACACCTTC	CASSPGNPGYGYTF
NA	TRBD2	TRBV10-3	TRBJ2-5	TGTGCCATCAGTGAGTCGAGACTAGCGGGAGAAAAACGTGAGACCCAGTACTTC	CAISESRLAGEKRETQYF
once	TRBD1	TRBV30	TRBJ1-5	TGTGCCTGGAGTTTACCCGACAGGGGAACGCAGCCCCAGCATTTT	CAWSLPDRGTQPQHF
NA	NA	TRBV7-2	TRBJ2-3	TGTGCCAGCAGCCGGGACTCTTACTCCACAGATACGCAGTATTTT	CASSRDSYSTDTQYF
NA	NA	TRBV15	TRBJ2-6	TGTGCCACCAGCAGAGTTAGGGGCACTGGGGCCAACGTCCTGACTTTC	CATSRVRGTGANVLTF
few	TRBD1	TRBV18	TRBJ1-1	TGTGCCAGCTCACAGGGGGCCAACACTGAAGCTTTCTTT	CASSQGANTEAFF
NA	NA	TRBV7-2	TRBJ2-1	TGTGCCAGCAGCTTATCGTGGCACCAGGGCTACAATGAGCAGTTCTTC	CASSLSWHQGYNEQFF
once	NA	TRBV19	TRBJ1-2	TGTGCCAGTACCTTGGGGCAGTTCTACACCTTC	CASTLGQFYTF
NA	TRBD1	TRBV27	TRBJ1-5	TGTGCCAGCAGTCCGGTAGGGGGCGCGATCAATCAGCCCCAGCATTTT	CASSPVGGAINQPQHF
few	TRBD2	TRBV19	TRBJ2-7	TGTGCCAGTAGTATGGGACTAGCGGGAGGGCGCCGGCAGTACTTC	CASSMGLAGGRRQYF
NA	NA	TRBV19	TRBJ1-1	TGTGCCAGTAGTATCGTGGGCGGACATTGGGACACTGAAGCTTTCTTT	CASSIVGGHWDTEAFF
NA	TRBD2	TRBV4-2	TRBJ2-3	TGTGCCAGCAGCCATCGCACCGGGACTAGCGGGATATATGATACGCAGTATTTT	CASSHRTGTSGIYDTQYF
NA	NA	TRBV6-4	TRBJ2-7	TGTGCCAGCAGTGAAGAGACGGGGAGCTCCTACGAGCAGTACTTC	CASSEETGSSYEQYF
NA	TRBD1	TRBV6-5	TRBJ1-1	TGTGCCAGCAGTTATTTCCGGACAGGGGGTGAAGCTTTCTTT	CASSYFRTGGEAFF
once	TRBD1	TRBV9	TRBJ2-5	TGTGCCAGCAGCGTAGATCAGGGGTTATCAGGGGGAGAGACCCAGTACTTC	CASSVDQGLSGGETQYF
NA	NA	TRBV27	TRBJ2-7	TGTGCCAGCAGCCCGCGGAATCCGTCCTACGAGCAGTACTTC	CASSPRNPSYEQYF
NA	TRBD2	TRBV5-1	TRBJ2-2	TGCGCCAGCAGCTCGCCCCGGACTAGTCAGACCGGGGAGCTGTTTTTT	CASSSPRTSQTGELFF
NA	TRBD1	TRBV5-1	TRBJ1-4	TGCGCCAGCAGTGCAGGGGGATTAGGAGAAAAACTGTTTTTT	CASSAGGLGEKLFF
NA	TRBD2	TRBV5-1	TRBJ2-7	TGCGCCAGCAGCTTGGCAGGCGGGAGGGCGGACGAGCAGTACTTC	CASSLAGGRADEQYF
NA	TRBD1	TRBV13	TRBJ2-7	TGTGCCAGCAGCTTAGGATTAGGCAGGGGGCGTCGGGAGCAGTACTTC	CASSLGLGRGRREQYF
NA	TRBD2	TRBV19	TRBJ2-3	TGTGCCAGTAGTGTTGAGTGGCGACAGCGGGGAGATACGCAGTATTTT	CASSVEWRQRGDTQYF
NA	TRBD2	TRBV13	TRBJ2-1	TGTGCCAGCAGCTCTAGCGGGAGGGTTAGGAATGAGCAGTTCTTC	CASSSSGRVRNEQFF
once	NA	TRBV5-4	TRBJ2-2	TGTGCCAGCAGCTTGGATAGGGGGTCCGGGGAGCTGTTTTTT	CASSLDRGSGELFF
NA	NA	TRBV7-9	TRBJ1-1	TGTGCCAGCAGCTTGGGACAAGTAAACACTGAAGCCTTCTTT	CASSLGQVNTEAFF
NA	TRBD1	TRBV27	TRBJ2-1	TGTGCCAGCAGTTTGTCACAGGGGGTGGGCAATGAGCAGTTCTTC	CASSLSQGVGNEQFF
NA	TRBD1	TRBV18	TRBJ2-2	TGTGCCAGCTCACCACAGGGGGCGAGTCCCGGGGAGCTGTTTTTT	CASSPQGASPGELFF
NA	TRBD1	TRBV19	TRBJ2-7	TGTGCCAGTACCCTCCAGGGCCAGGGGGCATACGAGCAGTACTTC	CASTLQGQGAYEQYF
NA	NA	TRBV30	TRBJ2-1	TGTGCCTGGAGACCAGGGTATAACAATGAGCAGTTCTTC	CAWRPGYNNEQFF
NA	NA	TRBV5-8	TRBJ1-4	TGTGCCAGCAGTCAGATTCTCAGTGGGACACTGGGTAATGAAAAACTGTTTTTT	CASSQILSGTLGNEKLFF
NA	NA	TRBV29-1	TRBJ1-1	TGCAGCGTAACTGGGCTCATGAACACTGAAGCTTTCTTT	CSVTGLMNTEAFF
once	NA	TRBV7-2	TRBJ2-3	TGTGCCAGCAGCTTCATGACTTCTCGGGATACGCAGTATTTT	CASSFMTSRDTQYF
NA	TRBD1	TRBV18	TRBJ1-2	TGTGCCAGCTCCAGCCGCAGGGGGCAACTAGACTATGGCTACACCTTC	CASSSRRGQLDYGYTF
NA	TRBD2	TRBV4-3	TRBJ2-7	TGCGCCAGCAGCCGGGTCCTAGCGGGCAACGCCTACGAGCAGTACTTC	CASSRVLAGNAYEQYF
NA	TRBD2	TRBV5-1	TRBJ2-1	TGCGCCAGCAGCCACCTTCCCCGGACTAGCGGGCAAAACAATGAGCAGTTCTTC	CASSHLPRTSGQNNEQFF
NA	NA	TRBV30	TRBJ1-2	TGTGCCTGGAGTGTAAATAGGGGGACCGATTATACCTTC	CAWSVNRGTDYTF
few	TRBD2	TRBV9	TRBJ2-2	TGTGCCAGCAGCGTAGGTCTAGCGGGAGCCCCCGGGGAGCTGTTTTTT	CASSVGLAGAPGELFF
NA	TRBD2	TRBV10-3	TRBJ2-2	TGTGCCATCAGTTTAGCGGGCGGGGACACCGGGGAGCTGTTTTTT	CAISLAGGDTGELFF
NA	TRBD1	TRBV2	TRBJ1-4	TGTGCCAGCAGTCTCCGGGACAGCCGGGGAAAACTGTTTTTT	CASSLRDSRGKLFF
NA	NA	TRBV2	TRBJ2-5	TGTGCCAGCAGTCTACGGACGGGACTGGATGGGACCCAGTACTTC	CASSLRTGLDGTQYF
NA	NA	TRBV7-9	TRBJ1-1	TGTTCCAGCAGCTTACTGGACACCGAAGCTTTCTTT	CSSSLLDTEAFF
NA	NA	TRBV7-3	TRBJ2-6	TGTGCCAGCAGCCAGGGGTCTGGGGCCAACGTCCTGACTTTC	CASSQGSGANVLTF
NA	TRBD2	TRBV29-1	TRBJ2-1	TGCAGCGTAGAGGTTCGGGACTACTCCTACAATGAGCAGTTCTTC	CSVEVRDYSYNEQFF